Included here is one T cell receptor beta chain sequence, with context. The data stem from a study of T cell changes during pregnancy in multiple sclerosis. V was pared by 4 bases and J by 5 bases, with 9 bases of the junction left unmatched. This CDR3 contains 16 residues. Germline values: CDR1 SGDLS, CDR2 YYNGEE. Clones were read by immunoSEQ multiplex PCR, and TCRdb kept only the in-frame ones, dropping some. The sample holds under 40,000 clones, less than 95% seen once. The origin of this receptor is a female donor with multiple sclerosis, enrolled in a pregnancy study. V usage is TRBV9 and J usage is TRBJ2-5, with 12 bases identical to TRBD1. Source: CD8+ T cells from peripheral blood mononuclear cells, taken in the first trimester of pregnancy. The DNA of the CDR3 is TGTGCCAGCAGCCCGCCGGGACAGGGGGCTGGGGAGACCCAGTACTTC. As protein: CASSPPGQGAGETQYF.